Listed below are T cell receptor beta chains from one sample, sequenced in a study of T cells in tuberculosis. The protocol was immunoSEQ multiplex PCR, while the TCRdb copy is restricted to in-frame clones and leaves out a portion. The table shows tens of thousands of clones, with approximately 85% occurring only once. Sample: PBMCs, taken at tuberculosis diagnosis. Every receptor here comes from an adult with tuberculosis. The CDR3 runs from the conserved cysteine through the conserved F or W. A D gene is named only where the DNA matches it firmly. Only part of the rows carry a size: once, few, many, or a class if the clone is expanded.

J: TRBJ1-5
V: TRBV7-9
D: -
size: -
DNA: TGTGCCAGCAGCTTAAGGGGACAGCCCCAGCATTTT
CDR3: CASSLRGQPQHF

J: TRBJ2-7
V: TRBV5-1
D: TRBD1
size: -
DNA: TGCGCCAGCAGCTTGGAGGGGACAGGGTACGACGAGCAGTACTTC
CDR3: CASSLEGTGYDEQYF

J: TRBJ2-2
V: TRBV5-1
D: -
size: -
DNA: TGCGCCAGCAGCTTGGAGAGGGCGAACACCGGGGAGCTGTTTTTT
CDR3: CASSLERANTGELFF

J: TRBJ2-7
V: TRBV7-2
D: TRBD2
size: -
DNA: TGTGCCAGCAGCTTACCAACGGGAGGGCCGGGGGAGCAGTACTTC
CDR3: CASSLPTGGPGEQYF

J: TRBJ2-2
V: TRBV30
D: TRBD2
size: -
DNA: TGTGCCTGGAGTAAGGTAGCGGGAGAGGGGACCGGGGAGCTGTTTTTT
CDR3: CAWSKVAGEGTGELFF

J: TRBJ1-1
V: TRBV6-1
D: -
size: -
DNA: TGTGCCAGCAGTGAAGTCGGGGGGTACGCTGAAGCTTTCTTT
CDR3: CASSEVGGYAEAFF

J: TRBJ2-7
V: TRBV4-1
D: -
size: -
DNA: TGCGCCAGCAGCCTCGAAATGGGGGGAATTAGCTACGAGCAGTACTTC
CDR3: CASSLEMGGISYEQYF

J: TRBJ1-2
V: TRBV10-2
D: -
size: -
DNA: TGCGCCAGCAGTGATAACCAGATCTATGGCTACACCTTC
CDR3: CASSDNQIYGYTF

J: TRBJ1-1
V: TRBV15
D: -
size: -
DNA: TGTGCCACCAGCAGAGATAGAGGAGGGCTCACTGAAGCTTTCTTT
CDR3: CATSRDRGGLTEAFF

J: TRBJ2-3
V: TRBV5-6
D: -
size: -
DNA: TGTGCCAGCAGCTTGGTAGGCACAGATACGCAGTATTTT
CDR3: CASSLVGTDTQYF

J: TRBJ2-7
V: TRBV19
D: TRBD1
size: -
DNA: TGTGCCAGCCAACGCCGGGACAGGGACGACGAGCAGTACTTC
CDR3: CASQRRDRDDEQYF

J: TRBJ2-2
V: TRBV2
D: TRBD2
size: -
DNA: TGTGCCAGCAGTACTAGCGGGGCCTACACCGGGGAGCTGTTTTTT
CDR3: CASSTSGAYTGELFF

J: TRBJ2-7
V: TRBV27
D: TRBD1
size: -
DNA: TGTGCCAGCAGTTTAAGGGACAGGCCCAACGAGCAGTACTTC
CDR3: CASSLRDRPNEQYF

J: TRBJ1-2
V: TRBV7-6
D: TRBD1
size: once
DNA: TGTGCCAGCAGCCCGACAGGGCCTAACTATGGCTACACCTTC
CDR3: CASSPTGPNYGYTF

J: TRBJ2-7
V: TRBV29-1
D: -
size: -
DNA: TGCAGCGTTCAGGGTTACGAGCAGTACTTC
CDR3: CSVQGYEQYF

J: TRBJ1-4
V: TRBV5-1
D: -
size: -
DNA: TGCGCCAGCAGCCGGGGTGTGAATGAAAAACTGTTTTTT
CDR3: CASSRGVNEKLFF

J: TRBJ2-2
V: TRBV12-2
D: -
size: -
DNA: TGTGCAAGTCGCTCGCGGGAGGGGAGATCCACCGGGGAGCTGTTTTTT
CDR3: CASRSREGRSTGELFF

J: TRBJ2-7
V: TRBV7-2
D: -
size: -
DNA: TGTGCCAGCAGCCCGATGACAGGAGAATACGAGCAGTACTTC
CDR3: CASSPMTGEYEQYF

J: TRBJ2-7
V: TRBV7-9
D: TRBD1
size: -
DNA: TGTGCCAGCAGCTTACCGAAACAGGGGGAGGCGGCCTACGAGCAGTACTTC
CDR3: CASSLPKQGEAAYEQYF

J: TRBJ2-2
V: TRBV28
D: -
size: -
DNA: TGTGCCAGCAGTTTAGGGCCTGCGGGCGGGGAGCTGTTTTTT
CDR3: CASSLGPAGGELFF

J: TRBJ1-1
V: TRBV30
D: TRBD1
size: -
DNA: TGTGCCTGGAGTAGGACAGGAGTGAACACTGAAGCTTTCTTT
CDR3: CAWSRTGVNTEAFF

J: TRBJ1-5
V: TRBV28
D: TRBD1
size: -
DNA: TGTGCCAGCAGTTTAGGTCAGGGGGTTCCTAGCAATCAGCCCCAGCATTTT
CDR3: CASSLGQGVPSNQPQHF

J: TRBJ2-5
V: TRBV6-5
D: -
size: -
DNA: TGTGCCAGCAGCCCCGGAGGGCAAGAGACCCAGTACTTC
CDR3: CASSPGGQETQYF

J: TRBJ1-5
V: TRBV19
D: -
size: -
DNA: TGTGCCAGCGGGAGGGGGGACCAGCCCCAGCATTTT
CDR3: CASGRGDQPQHF

J: TRBJ1-2
V: TRBV4-3
D: -
size: -
DNA: TGCGCCAGCAGCCAAGTAGGAGGGTCCCATGGCTACACCTTC
CDR3: CASSQVGGSHGYTF

J: TRBJ2-6
V: TRBV9
D: -
size: -
DNA: TGTGCCAGCAGCGTAGCCTTTTGGGCGTCTGGGGCCAACGTCCTGACTTTC
CDR3: CASSVAFWASGANVLTF

J: TRBJ2-2
V: TRBV5-1
D: TRBD1
size: -
DNA: TGCGCCAGCAGCTCGGGACAGGGGGAGAACGGGGAGCTGTTTTTT
CDR3: CASSSGQGENGELFF

J: TRBJ1-1
V: TRBV2
D: -
size: few
DNA: TGTGCCAGCAGGGTTACAGGGATCTCTGAAGCTTTCTTT
CDR3: CASRVTGISEAFF

J: TRBJ2-3
V: TRBV7-2
D: -
size: -
DNA: TGTGCCAGCAGCCCAGGTATCAGCACAGATACGCAGTATTTT
CDR3: CASSPGISTDTQYF

J: TRBJ2-2
V: TRBV30
D: TRBD2
size: -
DNA: TGTGCCTGCCAAGGACTAGCGGGAGGGAACACCGGGGAGCTGTTTTTT
CDR3: CACQGLAGGNTGELFF